This T cell receptor (beta chain) came from a study of T cells after yellow fever vaccination. The study, taken as a whole, reports: Weaker overall was a secondary response that nonetheless peaked faster, on day 5 versus 15. Primary-vaccination clones mostly resurfaced post-booster (96% CD4, roughly 90% CD8).

As to this clonotype: Its antigen is unknown.

Researchers made TCR cDNA using 5'RACE template switching, and this step added a universal primer site and UMIs. Each CDR3 protein gets one entry after TCRdb re-called the 5' RACE reads with MiXCR. This sample has hundreds of thousands of distinct CDR3 sequences, with about 13% found just once. V shed 4 bases and J 5 bases; nucleotides not matched to a gene: 10. The CDR3 consists of 15 residues. Germline V gives CDR1 SGHRS, CDR2 YFSETQ. The chain has TRBV5-1 and TRBJ2-7, with 9 bases matching TRBD2. The sequence came from a man aged 25 to 45 who received the YFV17D yellow fever vaccine. The specimen comprised PBMCs, sampled on the day of the yellow fever booster vaccination. The CDR3: CASSEAGTSWDEQYF. The CDR3 DNA reads TGCGCCAGCAGCGAAGCCGGGACTAGCTGGGACGAGCAGTACTTC.